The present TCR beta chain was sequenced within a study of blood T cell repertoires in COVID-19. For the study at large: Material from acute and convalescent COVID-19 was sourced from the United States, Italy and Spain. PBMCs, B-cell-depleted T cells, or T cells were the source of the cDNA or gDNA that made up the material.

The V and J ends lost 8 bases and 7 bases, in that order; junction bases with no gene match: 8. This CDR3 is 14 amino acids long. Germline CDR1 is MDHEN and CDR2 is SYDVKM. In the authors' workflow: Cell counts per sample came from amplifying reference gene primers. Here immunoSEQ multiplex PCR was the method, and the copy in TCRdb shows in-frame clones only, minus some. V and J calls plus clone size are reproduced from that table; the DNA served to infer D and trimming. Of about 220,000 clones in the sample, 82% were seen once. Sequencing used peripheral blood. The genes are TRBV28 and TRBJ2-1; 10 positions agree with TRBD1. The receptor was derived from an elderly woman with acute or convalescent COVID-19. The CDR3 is CASPGGTGVNEQFF. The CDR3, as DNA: TGTGCCAGCCCCGGCGGGACAGGGGTTAATGAGCAGTTCTTC.